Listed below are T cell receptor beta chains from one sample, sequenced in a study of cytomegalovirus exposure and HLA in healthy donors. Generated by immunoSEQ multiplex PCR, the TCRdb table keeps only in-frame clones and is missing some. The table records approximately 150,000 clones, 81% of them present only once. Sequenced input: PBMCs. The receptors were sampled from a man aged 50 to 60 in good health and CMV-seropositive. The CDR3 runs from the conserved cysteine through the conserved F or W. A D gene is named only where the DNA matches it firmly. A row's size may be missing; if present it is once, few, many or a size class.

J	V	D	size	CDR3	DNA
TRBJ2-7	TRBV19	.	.	CASSTNPGTRTYEQYF	TGTGCCAGTAGTACCAACCCCGGGACACGTACCTACGAGCAGTACTTC
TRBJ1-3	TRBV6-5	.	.	CASSDQGIGNTIYF	TGTGCCAGCAGTGATCAGGGCATAGGAAACACCATATATTTT
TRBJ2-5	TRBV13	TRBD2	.	CASSLGRGSMETQYF	TGTGCCAGCAGCCTAGGGCGGGGGTCAATGGAGACCCAGTACTTC
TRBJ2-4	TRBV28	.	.	CASRDEQEPSLAKNIQYF	TGTGCCAGCAGGGACGAACAGGAGCCCTCCTTAGCCAAAAACATTCAGTACTTC
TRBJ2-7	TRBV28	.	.	CASSPTGSGDYEQYF	TGTGCCAGCAGCCCAACAGGGAGCGGGGACTACGAGCAGTACTTC
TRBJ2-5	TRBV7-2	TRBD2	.	CASSFGLAGGPGVQYF	TGTGCCAGCAGCTTCGGACTAGCGGGAGGGCCCGGAGTCCAGTACTTC
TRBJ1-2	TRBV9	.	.	CASSVLATRNYGYTF	TGTGCCAGCAGCGTCCTCGCAACCAGAAACTATGGCTACACCTTC
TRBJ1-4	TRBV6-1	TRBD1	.	CASSKGQGTTNEKLFF	TGTGCCAGCAGTAAAGGACAGGGGACAACTAATGAAAAACTGTTTTTT
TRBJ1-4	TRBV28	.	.	CASGRVAPNEKLFF	TGTGCCAGCGGCAGGGTGGCGCCGAATGAAAAACTGTTTTTT
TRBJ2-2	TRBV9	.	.	CASSPRGTYQNTGELFF	TGTGCCAGCAGCCCCCGGGGGACGTATCAAAACACCGGGGAGCTGTTTTTT
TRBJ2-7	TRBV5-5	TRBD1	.	CASSYPGGPYEQYF	TGTGCCAGCAGCTATCCAGGGGGACCCTACGAGCAGTACTTC
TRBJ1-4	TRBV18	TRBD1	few	CASSPGQSATNEKLFF	TGTGCCAGCTCACCGGGACAGAGTGCAACTAATGAAAAACTGTTTTTT
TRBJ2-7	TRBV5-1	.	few	CASSSSQGYEQYF	TGCGCCAGCAGCTCGTCGCAGGGGTACGAGCAGTACTTC
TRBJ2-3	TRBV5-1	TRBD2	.	CASSLLPSGGAPSSTDTQYF	TGCGCCAGCAGCCTACTTCCTAGCGGGGGGGCCCCATCTAGCACAGATACGCAGTATTTT
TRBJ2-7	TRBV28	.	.	CASSPPGIAPTYEQYF	TGTGCCAGCAGTCCCCCGGGGATAGCGCCCACCTACGAGCAGTACTTC
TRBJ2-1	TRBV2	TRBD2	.	CASTRTRIHEQFF	TGTGCCAGCACCCGGACTAGAATCCATGAGCAGTTCTTC
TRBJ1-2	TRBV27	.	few	CASKPTGSYGYTF	TGTGCCAGCAAACCAACAGGGAGCTATGGCTACACCTTC
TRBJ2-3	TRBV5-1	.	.	CASSVSLSRGNTDTQYF	TGCGCCAGCAGCGTGAGTCTTTCCAGGGGTAACACAGATACGCAGTATTTT
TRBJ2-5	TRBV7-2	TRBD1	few	CASSRQGAGETQYF	TGTGCCAGCAGCCGACAGGGGGCTGGAGAGACCCAGTACTTC
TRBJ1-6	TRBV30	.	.	CAWSVLGGGSSNSPLHF	TGTGCCTGGAGTGTACTCGGTGGCGGGAGCTCTAATTCACCCCTCCACTTT
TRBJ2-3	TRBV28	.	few	CASSQPRRGPSTDTQYF	TGTGCCAGCAGTCAACCCCGGCGGGGCCCTAGCACAGATACGCAGTATTTT
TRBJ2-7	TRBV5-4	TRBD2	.	CASSPAGGTYEQYF	TGTGCCAGCAGCCCAGCGGGAGGAACCTACGAGCAGTACTTC
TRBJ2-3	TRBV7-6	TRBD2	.	CASSLLLAAADTQYF	TGTGCCAGCAGCTTACTACTAGCGGCCGCAGATACGCAGTATTTT
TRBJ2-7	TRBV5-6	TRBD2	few	CASSLWGGGYYEQYF	TGTGCCAGCAGCTTGTGGGGGGGAGGATATTACGAGCAGTACTTC
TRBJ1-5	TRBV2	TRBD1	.	CASMAGTVGQPQHF	TGTGCCAGCATGGCCGGGACAGTTGGCCAGCCCCAGCATTTT
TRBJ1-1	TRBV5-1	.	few	CASSPPDRLNTEAFF	TGCGCCAGCAGCCCCCCCGACAGGCTGAACACTGAAGCTTTCTTT
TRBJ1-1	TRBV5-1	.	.	CASSLWGQNTEAFF	TGCGCCAGCAGCTTATGGGGACAGAACACTGAAGCTTTCTTT
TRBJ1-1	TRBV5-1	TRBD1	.	CASSVNRGSEAFF	TGCGCCAGCAGCGTTAACAGGGGTTCTGAAGCTTTCTTT
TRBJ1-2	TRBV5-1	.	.	CASSLDGQNYYGYTF	TGCGCCAGCAGCTTGGATGGACAGAACTACTATGGCTACACCTTC
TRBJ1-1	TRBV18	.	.	CASSEDRLEAFF	TGTGCCAGCTCCGAGGACAGACTTGAAGCTTTCTTT
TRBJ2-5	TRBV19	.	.	CASSIRAGVGETQYF	TGTGCCAGTAGTATTAGGGCAGGGGTTGGGGAGACCCAGTACTTC
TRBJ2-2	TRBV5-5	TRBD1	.	CASNTGGGTYTGELFF	TGTGCCAGCAACACAGGGGGCGGTACGTACACCGGGGAGCTGTTTTTT
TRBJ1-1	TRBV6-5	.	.	CASMVYRRGNTEAFF	TGTGCCAGCATGGTCTACAGGAGGGGGAACACTGAAGCTTTCTTT
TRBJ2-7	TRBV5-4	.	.	CASSLQPDIRYEQYF	TGTGCCAGCAGCTTACAACCTGACATCCGCTACGAGCAGTACTTC
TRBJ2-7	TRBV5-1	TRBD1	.	CASSPGQGGEQYF	TGCGCCAGCAGTCCCGGACAGGGGGGAGAGCAGTACTTC
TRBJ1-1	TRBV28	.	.	CASRSGQLNTEAFF	TGTGCCAGCAGGTCGGGACAATTGAACACTGAAGCTTTCTTT
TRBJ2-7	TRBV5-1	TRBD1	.	CASSLGGRTGVTYEQYF	TGCGCCAGCAGCTTGGGGGGACGCACAGGGGTCACCTACGAGCAGTACTTC
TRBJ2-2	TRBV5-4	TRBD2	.	CASSGGLAGLGPPNTGELFF	TGTGCCAGCAGCGGGGGACTAGCGGGTTTGGGACCTCCGAACACCGGGGAGCTGTTTTTT
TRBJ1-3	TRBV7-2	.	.	CASSLRTYAGNTIYF	TGTGCCAGCAGCCTCCGGACATATGCTGGAAACACCATATATTTT
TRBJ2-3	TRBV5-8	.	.	CASSLARTDTQYF	TGTGCCAGCAGCTTGGCGCGTACAGATACGCAGTATTTT
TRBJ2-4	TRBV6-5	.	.	CASSYSEALAKNIQYF	TGTGCCAGCAGTTACTCGGAGGCATTGGCCAAAAACATTCAGTACTTC
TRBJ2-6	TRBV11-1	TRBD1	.	CASSRGTGGTNVLTF	TGTGCCAGCAGCCGGGGGACAGGGGGAACCAACGTCCTGACTTTC
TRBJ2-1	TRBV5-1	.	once	CASNPLLVGGEQFF	TGCGCCAGCAACCCCCTCCTCGTGGGGGGTGAGCAGTTCTTC
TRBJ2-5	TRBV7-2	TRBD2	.	CASSRLAREETQYF	TGTGCCAGCAGCCGACTAGCGAGAGAAGAGACCCAGTACTTC
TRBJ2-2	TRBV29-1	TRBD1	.	CSVESLRGRGELFF	TGCAGCGTTGAGAGTTTGAGGGGGCGCGGGGAGCTGTTTTTT
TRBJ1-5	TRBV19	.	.	CASRIGGQPQHF	TGTGCCAGTAGGATCGGGGGACAGCCCCAGCATTTT
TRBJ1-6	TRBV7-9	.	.	CASSLFSVNSPLHF	TGTGCCAGCAGCTTATTTTCAGTCAATTCACCCCTCCACTTT
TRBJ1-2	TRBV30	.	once	CAWGENYGYTF	TGTGCCTGGGGAGAAAACTATGGCTACACCTTC
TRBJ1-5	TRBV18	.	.	CASSPGAGGGQPQHF	TGTGCCAGCTCACCTGGTGCGGGGGGGGGCCAGCCCCAGCATTTT
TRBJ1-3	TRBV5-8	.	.	CASSLLAPFSGNTIYF	TGTGCCAGCAGCTTGTTGGCCCCGTTCTCTGGAAACACCATATATTTT
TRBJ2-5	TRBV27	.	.	CASSPTKTQYF	TGTGCCAGCAGTCCGACTAAGACCCAGTACTTC
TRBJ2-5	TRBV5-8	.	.	CASSLAGRRETQYF	TGTGCCAGCAGCTTGGCCGGTCGCCGAGAGACCCAGTACTTC
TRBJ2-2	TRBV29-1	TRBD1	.	CSARTGGTNTGELFF	TGCAGCGCTCGGACAGGGGGCACAAACACCGGGGAGCTGTTTTTT
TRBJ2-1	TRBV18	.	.	CASSPSMISFTYNEQFF	TGTGCCAGCTCACCATCCATGATTAGTTTCACCTACAATGAGCAGTTCTTC
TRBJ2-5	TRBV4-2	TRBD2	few	CASSQDPGLAGGETQYF	TGTGCCAGCAGCCAAGACCCTGGACTAGCGGGGGGAGAGACCCAGTACTTC
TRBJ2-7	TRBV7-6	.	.	CASSHSPGNEQYF	TGTGCCAGCAGCCATTCGCCGGGGAACGAGCAGTACTTC
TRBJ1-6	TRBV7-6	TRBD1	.	CASSRQGGGYNSPLHF	TGTGCCAGCAGCCGTCAAGGGGGCGGCTATAATTCACCCCTCCACTTT